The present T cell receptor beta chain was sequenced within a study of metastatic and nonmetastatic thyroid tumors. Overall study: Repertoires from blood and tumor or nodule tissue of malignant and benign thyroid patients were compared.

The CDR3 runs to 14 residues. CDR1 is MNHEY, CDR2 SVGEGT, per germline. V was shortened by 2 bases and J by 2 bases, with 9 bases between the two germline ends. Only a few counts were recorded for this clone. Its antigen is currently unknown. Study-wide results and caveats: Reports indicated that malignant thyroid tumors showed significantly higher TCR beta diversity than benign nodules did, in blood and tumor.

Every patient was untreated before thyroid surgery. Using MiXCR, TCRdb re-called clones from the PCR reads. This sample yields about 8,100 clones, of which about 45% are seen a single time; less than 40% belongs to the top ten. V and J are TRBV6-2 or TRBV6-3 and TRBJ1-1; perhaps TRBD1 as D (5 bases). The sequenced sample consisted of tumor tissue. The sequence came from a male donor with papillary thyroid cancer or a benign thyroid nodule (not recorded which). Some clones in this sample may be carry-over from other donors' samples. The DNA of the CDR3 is TGTGCCAGCAGTTACAACACAGGAAACACTGAAGCTTTCTTT. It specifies CASSYNTGNTEAFF.